Below are 18 T cell receptor beta chains sequenced from a single sample in a study of T cells in Graves' hyperthyroidism and ophthalmopathy. RNA transcripts gave rise to amplified TCR beta CDR3 regions. TCR CDR3 underwent first-round RT-PCR with the HTBI primer set. TCRdb reprocessed the multiplex PCR reads with MiXCR, giving one entry per CDR3 protein. The table shows some 620,000 distinct CDR3 sequences, with roughly 17% occurring only once. The sequencing sample was made of blood. The receptors come from a woman aged 25-40 years with Graves' hyperthyroidism.

As regards this clonotype: This clone may be a read error of a much larger clone one base away. The chain's CDR3 is CASSPATSGYTGELFF. For the CDR3, the DNA is TGTGCCAGCAGCCCCGCGACTAGCGGCTACACCGGGGAGCTGTTTTTT. The rearrangement uses TRBV7-9 and TRBJ2-2; 9 nucleotides agree with TRBD2. Germline assignment: CDR1 SEHNR and CDR2 FQNEAQ (reference sequence). With V trimmed by 5 bases and J by 3 bases, 7 bases remained unmatched. The CDR3 sequence is 16 residues long.

This clonotype was found many times. J is TRBJ2-1 and V is TRBV20-1; TRBD2 aligns across 12 bases. CDR1 is DFQATT and CDR2 is SNEGSKA in the germline V gene (reference sequence). V lost 6 bases, J lost 10 bases, and 7 bases stayed unmatched. The CDR3 is made up of 13 amino acids. For the CDR3, the DNA is TGCAGTGCCACCCCGGGACTAGCGGGCGAGCAGTTCTTC. It is translated as CSATPGLAGEQFF.

A note on this clonotype: This could be a read error, since a much larger clone is one nucleotide away. J is TRBJ2-3 and V is TRBV7-2; D not resolved. The germline V gene encodes CDR1 SGHTA and CDR2 FQGNSA. CDR3 length equals 12 residues. CDR3 in DNA: TGTGGCAGCTCCCAAACGACAGATACGCAGTATTTT. Amino acids: CGSSQTTDTQYF.

Many counts were recorded for this clonotype. The chain uses TRBV5-8 and TRBJ1-1; D unclear. The germline V and J ends were trimmed by 0 bases and 4 bases, with 16 bases remaining between them. The CDR3 sequence is 16 residues long. Germline assignment: CDR1 SGHTS and CDR2 YDEGEE. The CDR3 sequence is CASSLEAGALTTEAFF. In DNA form, the CDR3 reads TGTGCCAGCAGCTTGGAGGCGGGAGCTCTGACCACTGAAGCTTTCTTT.

This clonotype was counted at least ten times. The V and J genes are TRBV11-2 and TRBJ1-2, with D unresolved. CDR1 and CDR2 (germline): SGHAT, FQNNGV. There are 14 residues in the CDR3. V was trimmed by 5 bases and J by 3 bases, leaving 13 bases between them. CDR3 amino acids: CASSTGSFDYGYTF. In nucleotides, the CDR3 is TGTGCCAGCAGCACCGGGAGTTTTGACTATGGCTACACCTTC.

Only a few counts were recorded for this clonotype. For the CDR3, the DNA is TGTGCCAGTGGGAGAGGGGGTTACAATGAGCAGTTCTTC. This translates into CASGRGGYNEQFF. This chain joins TRBV19 and TRBJ2-1; D is perhaps TRBD1 (6 bases). V lost 8 bases to trimming and J lost 4 bases, with 12 bases between them. The CDR3 has 13 amino acids. CDR1 is LNHDA, CDR2 SQIVND, per germline (reference sequence).

This clonotype was counted ten times or more. This rearrangement joins TRBV28 to TRBJ2-5, with TRBD2 identical over 7 bases. This CDR3 region has 15 residues. Per germline, CDR1 MDHEN and CDR2 SYDVKM. The trim removed 7 bases at V and 5 bases at J, leaving 13 bases unmatched. CDR3 DNA sequence: TGTGCCAGCAATCCTAGCGGACCTATTGGGGAGACCCAGTACTTC. Encoded protein: CASNPSGPIGETQYF.

The sample holds many counts of this clonotype. The chain joins TRBV10-3 to TRBJ2-7, with D possibly matching TRBD1 (5 bases). With 3 bases removed from V and 4 bases from J, the gap between germline ends came to 13 bases. The germline CDR1 and CDR2 sequences are ENHRY and SYGVKD. The CDR3 loop spans 14 amino acids. The CDR3 loop is CAISDTGSSYEQYF. In nucleotides, the CDR3 is TGTGCCATCAGTGATACAGGATCATCTTACGAGCAGTACTTC.

This clonotype has a count of ten or more. J is TRBJ2-1 and V is TRBV11-2, with D perhaps matching TRBD1 or TRBD2 (5 bases each). Trimming removed 0 bases from V and 3 bases from J, with 9 bases in between. Germline lookup yields CDR1 SGHAT and CDR2 FQNNGV. The CDR3 is 15 amino acids. CDR3 DNA sequence: TGTGCCAGCAGCTTAGAGGTGGGGGACTACAATGAGCAGTTCTTC. Encoded protein: CASSLEVGDYNEQFF.

As for this clonotype: The junction does not match germline at one end; this may be a read error. The chain carries TRBV6-1 and TRBJ2-2; tentative D call: TRBD2 (6 bases). Germline-derived CDR1 and CDR2 are MNHNS and SASEGT. The CDR3 has 14 residues. This CDR3 reads CASRIGIGTGGLFF. The CDR3 bases are TGTGCCAGCAGGATAGGAATCGGCACCGGGGGGCTGTTTTTT.

This clonotype was picked up a small number of times. The chain combines TRBV3-1 with TRBJ2-7; D is unclear. Trimming took off 1 base at V and 7 bases at J, with 8 bases between the two ends. The germline gives CDR1 LGHDT, CDR2 YNNKEL (reference sequence). The CDR3 is 12 amino acids. The CDR3 DNA is TGTGCCAGCAGCCAAGCCGGTCGGGAGCAGTACTTC. It encodes CASSQAGREQYF.

In the case of this clonotype: With a much larger clone just one base away, this may be a read error. The chain uses TRBV20-1 and TRBJ2-7; 7 nucleotides match TRBD2. CDR3 length: 15 residues. In germline, CDR1 is DFQATT, CDR2 SNEGSKA (reference sequence). The V and J ends lost 1 base and 2 bases, in that order; junction bases with no gene match: 8. For the CDR3, the DNA is TGCAGTGCTAGAGGTGAAAGCGGGGTTCCCTACGAGCAGTACTTC. Its protein is CSARGESGVPYEQYF.

V and J are TRBV20-1 and TRBJ2-3, with a possible D match to TRBD1 (6 bases). This CDR3 spans 13 amino acids. V was cut by 5 bases and J by 0 bases, with 9 bases left in between. In germline, CDR1 is DFQATT, CDR2 SNEGSKA (reference sequence). CDR3 protein: CSAAGQSTDTQYF. The CDR3 DNA follows: TGCAGTGCTGCTGGACAGAGCACAGATACGCAGTATTTT.

This clonotype has ten or more counts. The V and J genes are TRBV27 and TRBJ2-7; the D is unclear. Germline CDR1 and CDR2: MNHEY and SMNVEV (reference sequence). The CDR3 totals 14 residues. The V end lost 3 bases, the J end lost 0 bases, and 9 bases lay between the germline ends. The CDR3 DNA reads TGTGCCAGCAGTTTCCGGCCGAGCTCCTACGAGCAGTACTTC. This translates into CASSFRPSSYEQYF.

The rearrangement uses TRBV28 and TRBJ1-5, with D hard to call. V lost 8 bases to trimming and J lost 7 bases, with 12 bases between them. In germline, CDR1 is MDHEN, CDR2 SYDVKM. This CDR3 has 12 amino acids. CDR3 residues: CASGEGGQPQHF. The CDR3 bases are TGTGCCAGCGGTGAGGGAGGCCAGCCCCAGCATTTT. Full variable domain (remainder filled in from reference TRBV28 and TRBJ1-5): DVKVTQSSRYLVKRTGEKVFLECVQDMDHENMFWYRQDPGLGLRLIYFSYDVKMKEKGDIPEGYSVSREKKERFSLILESASTNQTSMYLCASGEGGQPQHFGDGTRLSIL.

V gene TRBV19 combines with J gene TRBJ1-2; D is perhaps TRBD1 (5 bases). The CDR3 contains 13 residues. Germline V lookup: CDR1 LNHDA, CDR2 SQIVND (reference sequence). Trimming shortened V by 7 bases and J by 6 bases, and 15 bases separated the two germline ends. The CDR3 nucleotides are TGTGCCAGTACCAACCCGGACATCAATGGCTACACCTTC. Protein product: CASTNPDINGYTF.

V usage is TRBV27 and J usage is TRBJ2-5; the match to TRBD2 covers 7 bases. The junction had 7 bases not matched to a gene; V was cut back by 4 bases and J by 5 bases. Germline assignment: CDR1 MNHEY and CDR2 SMNVEV (reference sequence). The CDR3 contains 14 residues. Here the CDR3 DNA reads TGTGCCAGCAGTTCACTCATGGGGGGGGAGACCCAGTACTTC. This translates into CASSSLMGGETQYF.

The sample holds many counts of this clonotype. V usage is TRBV18 and J usage is TRBJ1-1; 9 bases map to TRBD1. The CDR3 is made up of 15 amino acids. Germline CDR1 KGHSH, CDR2 LQKENI. V lost 6 bases to trimming and J lost 0 bases; unmatched junction nucleotides: 5. CDR3 amino acids: CASSPGTGLNTEAFF. For the CDR3, the DNA is TGTGCCAGCTCCCCTGGGACAGGGTTGAACACTGAAGCTTTCTTT.